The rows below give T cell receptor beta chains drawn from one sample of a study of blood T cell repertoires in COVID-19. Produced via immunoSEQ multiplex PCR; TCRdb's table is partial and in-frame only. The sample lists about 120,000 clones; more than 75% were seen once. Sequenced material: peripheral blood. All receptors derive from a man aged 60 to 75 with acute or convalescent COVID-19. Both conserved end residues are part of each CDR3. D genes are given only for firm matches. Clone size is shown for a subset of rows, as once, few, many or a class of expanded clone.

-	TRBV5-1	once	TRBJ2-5	CASSFAGSQETQYF	TGCGCCAGCAGTTTCGCCGGGAGCCAAGAGACCCAGTACTTC
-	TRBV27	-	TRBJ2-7	CASSSPGLEAYEQYF	TGTGCCAGCAGTTCACCAGGACTGGAAGCCTACGAGCAGTACTTC
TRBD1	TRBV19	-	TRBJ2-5	CASGQGWGQETQYF	TGTGCCTCGGGACAGGGGTGGGGGCAAGAGACCCAGTACTTC
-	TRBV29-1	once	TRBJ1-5	CSARASGGSQPQHF	TGCAGCGCCAGAGCCTCTGGGGGCAGCCAGCCCCAGCATTTT
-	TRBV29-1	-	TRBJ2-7	CSGAQGRSYEQYF	TGCAGCGGTGCCCAGGGGCGCTCCTACGAGCAGTACTTC
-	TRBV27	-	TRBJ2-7	CASSLGNTGTSNEQYF	TGTGCCAGCAGCTTAGGGAACACCGGGACATCGAATGAGCAGTACTTC
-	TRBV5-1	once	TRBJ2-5	CASRWSLYSQETQYF	TGCGCCAGCAGATGGTCTTTATATAGCCAAGAGACCCAGTACTTC
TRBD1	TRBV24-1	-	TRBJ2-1	CATSDSDRVEQFF	TGTGCCACCAGTGATTCGGACAGGGTAGAGCAGTTCTTC
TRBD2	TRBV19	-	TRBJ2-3	CASSIESGTGTDTQYF	TGTGCCAGTAGTATAGAAAGCGGGACCGGCACAGATACGCAGTATTTT
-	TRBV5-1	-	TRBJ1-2	CASSLAGDDYGYTF	TGCGCCAGCAGCCTGGCAGGGGATGACTATGGCTACACCTTC
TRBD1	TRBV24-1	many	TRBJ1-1	CATSDPDRAEAFF	TGTGCCACCAGTGATCCCGACAGGGCTGAAGCTTTCTTT
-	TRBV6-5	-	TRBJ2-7	CASSYTRAGEQYF	TGTGCCAGCAGTTATACTAGGGCGGGTGAGCAGTACTTC
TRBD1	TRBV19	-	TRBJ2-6	CAAGQGTGANVLTF	TGTGCGGCGGGACAGGGGACTGGGGCCAACGTCCTGACTTTC
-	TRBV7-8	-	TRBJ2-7	CASSFGTRGNEQYF	TGTGCCAGCAGCTTTGGGACCCGGGGGAACGAGCAGTACTTC
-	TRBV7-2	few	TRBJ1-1	CASSPNPGNTEAFF	TGTGCCAGCAGCCCAAACCCGGGGAACACTGAAGCTTTCTTT
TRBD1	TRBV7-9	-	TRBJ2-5	CASRPGTGGQETQYF	TGTGCCAGCAGACCAGGGACAGGGGGCCAGGAGACCCAGTACTTC
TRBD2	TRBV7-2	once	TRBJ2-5	CASTQGVLAGTETQYF	TGTGCCAGCACCCAGGGAGTGCTAGCGGGAACAGAGACCCAGTACTTC
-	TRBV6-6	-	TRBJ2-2	CASSPGTRYAGELFF	TGTGCCAGCAGTCCCGGGACTCGATATGCCGGGGAGCTGTTTTTT
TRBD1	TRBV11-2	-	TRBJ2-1	CASSPRQGTGFEQFF	TGTGCCAGCAGCCCTCGACAGGGCACTGGGTTTGAGCAGTTCTTC
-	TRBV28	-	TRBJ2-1	CASGGPRNPSYNEQFF	TGTGCCAGCGGGGGCCCGAGGAACCCCTCCTACAATGAGCAGTTCTTC
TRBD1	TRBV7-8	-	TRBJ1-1	CASSQIQGKNTEAFF	TGTGCCAGCAGCCAAATACAGGGGAAGAACACTGAAGCTTTCTTT
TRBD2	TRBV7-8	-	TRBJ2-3	CASSPATSGSTDTQYF	TGTGCCAGCAGCCCAGCCACTAGCGGATCCACAGATACGCAGTATTTT
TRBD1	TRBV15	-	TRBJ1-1	CATSPRTGGPTEAFF	TGTGCCACCAGCCCACGGACAGGAGGGCCAACTGAAGCTTTCTTT
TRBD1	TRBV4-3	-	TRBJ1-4	CASSQNRGTNEKLFF	TGCGCCAGCAGCCAAAACAGGGGAACTAATGAAAAACTGTTTTTT
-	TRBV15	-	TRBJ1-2	CATSRSGTGLSYGYTF	TGTGCCACCAGCAGATCGGGTACAGGGCTTAGCTATGGCTACACCTTC
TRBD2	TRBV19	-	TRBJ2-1	CASSKTSAPRRDNEQFF	TGTGCCAGTAGCAAGACTAGCGCCCCGAGGAGGGACAATGAGCAGTTCTTC
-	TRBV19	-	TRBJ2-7	CASSFAGEGNYEQYF	TGTGCCAGTAGTTTCGCAGGGGAGGGAAACTACGAGCAGTACTTC
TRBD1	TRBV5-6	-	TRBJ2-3	CASSSGTGRWTDTQYF	TGTGCCAGCAGCTCCGGGACAGGGAGATGGACAGATACGCAGTATTTT
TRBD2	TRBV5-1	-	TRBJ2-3	CASSLTGTSGGITDTQYF	TGCGCCAGCAGCTTGACGGGGACTAGCGGGGGGATCACAGATACGCAGTATTTT
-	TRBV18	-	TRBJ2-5	CASSPFDSQETQYF	TGTGCCAGCTCACCATTCGACAGTCAAGAGACCCAGTACTTC
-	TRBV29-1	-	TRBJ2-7	CSVRGRDEQYF	TGCAGCGTTCGGGGTCGGGACGAGCAGTACTTC
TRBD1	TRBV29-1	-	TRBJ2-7	CSASSTGGYEQYF	TGCAGCGCCTCCTCGACAGGGGGCTACGAGCAGTACTTC
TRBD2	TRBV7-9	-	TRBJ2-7	CASSFGGGLYEQYF	TGTGCCAGCAGCTTCGGGGGAGGGCTCTACGAGCAGTACTTC
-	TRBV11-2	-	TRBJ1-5	CASSMSSNQPQHF	TGTGCCAGCAGCATGAGTAGCAATCAGCCCCAGCATTTT
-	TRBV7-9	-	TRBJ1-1	CASTGIGDTEAFF	TGTGCCAGCACGGGTATAGGGGACACTGAAGCTTTCTTT
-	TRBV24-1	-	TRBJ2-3	CATSEGTALTDTQYF	TGTGCCACCAGTGAAGGGACTGCCTTAACAGATACGCAGTATTTT
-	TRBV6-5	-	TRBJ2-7	CASRKASRGLYEQYF	TGTGCCAGCAGGAAGGCCTCCCGGGGTCTCTACGAGCAGTACTTC
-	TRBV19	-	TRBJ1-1	CASRDVRELLTEAFF	TGTGCCAGTAGGGACGTTAGGGAGTTATTGACTGAAGCTTTCTTT